This T cell receptor beta chain was identified during a study of spatial heterogeneity in lung cancer. Overall study: In raw reads, more than 8.5 appearances on average were recorded for each unique TCR and UMI combination.

Time point defined: sample taken at primary tumor resection. No cells were sorted before sequencing. The whole RNA sequenced was extracted from tumor, nontumor lung or frozen PBMC. Ten or more counts support this clonotype. Its antigen is unknown. General study findings and limits: Mutation counts in tumors were tracked by counts of expanded intratumoral alpha and beta TCRs.

Unique molecular identifiers, one per molecule, were present on every TCR cDNA molecule. TCRdb itself ran the 5' RACE reads through MiXCR, one entry per CDR3 protein. Of 20,000 to 30,000 distinct CDR3 sequences listed, approximately 10% are singletons. The J segment lost 2 bases and the V segment lost 5 bases, leaving 8 bases of the junction unmatched. Germline-derived CDR1 and CDR2 are DFQATT and SNEGSKA (reference sequence). CDR3 length: 14 amino acids. Sequencing used lung tumor tissue, obtained at surgery. The sequence derives from a male donor with early-stage non-small cell lung cancer. The gene calls are TRBV20-1 and TRBJ2-7, with 8 nucleotides matching TRBD2. CDR3 bases: TGCAGTGCTGTTCGAAGCGGGAGAACCTACGAGCAGTACTTC. Its translation: CSAVRSGRTYEQYF.